This entry concerns a single T cell receptor (beta chain). The target of this receptor is not known. No quality values exist for individual bases; no much larger clone is one base distant. Patients with a history of autoimmune disease or receiving systemic immunosuppression were excluded from the trial. Peripheral blood for TCR sequencing was collected from all dose cohorts at baseline, on cycle 4 day 1, and on cycle 7 day 1. Samples came from an open-label, multicenter, first-in-human phase I dose-escalation trial of ivuxolimab. Adults with locally advanced or metastatic melanoma, renal cell carcinoma, hepatocellular carcinoma or head and neck squamous cell carcinoma were enrolled in the trial. Before TCR sequencing, CD4+ and CD8+ T cells were separately sorted from peripheral blood. This record comes from a study of OX40 agonist ivuxolimab in advanced cancers. In the study overall: The costimulatory receptor OX40 (CD134) was targeted by ivuxolimab, a fully human IgG2 agonistic monoclonal antibody. Patients were allowed to have had prior anti-PD-1, anti-PD-L1 or anti-CTLA-4 therapy, and 40% of the dose-escalation patients had previously received checkpoint inhibitors. The monotherapy dose-escalation portion (N of about 49 patients) of the phase I ivuxolimab trial is reported in the paper. Among the roughly 50 dose-escalation patients, some 20 had hepatocellular carcinoma, around 15 melanoma, 9 renal cell carcinoma and 9 head and neck cancer. Partial responses occurred in three dose-escalation patients: two with cutaneous melanoma and one with hepatocellular carcinoma. In the dose-escalation cohort, 82.7% of patients were male, and the mean age was approximately 60 years, with a range of roughly 20 to 80. Intravenous ivuxolimab was administered to patients every 2 weeks at six dose levels: 0.01, 0.1, 0.3, 1.5, 3 and 10 mg/kg. Peripheral TCRbeta sequencing aimed to test whether ivuxolimab altered TCR sequence diversity and caused clonal T-cell expansion. Findings and caveats that apply to the study as a whole: In the 0.1-3.0 mg/kg groups, partial responders had among the lowest normalized peripheral clonal expansion, particularly in CD8+ T cells. After ivuxolimab, more expanded clones were found on average in CD8+ T cells than in CD4+ T cells. At doses of 0.1 to 3.0 mg/kg, clonal expansion of both CD4+ and CD8+ T cells in blood was seen between baseline and week 6. Low levels of normalized T-cell clonal expansion were also shown by some nonresponding patients. The antigen specificity of the peripheral T cells that underwent clonal expansion was not determined.

Inclusive of the bounding cysteine and phenylalanine, the CDR3 is 13 residues long. Of the read, only the CDR3 DNA is kept; its 39 bases are in frame from base 1. V trim: 3 bases; J trim: 7 bases; unmatched bases: 4. For CDR1 and CDR2, the germline V gene (reference sequence) lists LNHDA and SQIVND. To sequence the TCRbeta CDR3 region, genomic DNA was isolated from the sorted cells. TCRbeta CDR3 regions were sequenced using the immunoSEQ Assay. Drawn from immuneACCESS, this table holds only the in-frame rearrangements with V and J called that TCRdb kept. Clones are partly lost; checked studies trace under half to an unresolved V gene and leave the rest unexplained. The sample table records tens of thousands of clones; about 88% of these occur just once. The top ten clones comprise roughly 6.6% of the sample.

The chain links TRBV19 with TRBJ2-7, and 9 bases in between align with TRBD1. The source material was CD4+ or CD8+ T cells sorted from blood, sampled in a trial of the OX40 agonist ivuxolimab. The receptor comes from an adult with an advanced solid tumor such as melanoma, head and neck, liver or kidney cancer. The sequenced DNA is TGTGCCAGTAGTATCGGGACAGGGTCTGAGCAGTACTTC. It specifies CASSIGTGSEQYF.